These T cell receptor beta chains were read from a single sample in a study of T cells in Graves' hyperthyroidism and ophthalmopathy. TCRdb re-called the multiplex PCR reads with MiXCR, one entry per CDR3 protein. Counted here are around 300,000 distinct CDR3 sequences, roughly 13% occurring once; the ten biggest clones make up about 26%. The sequenced material came from blood. Receptors were obtained from a woman aged 25 to 45 with Graves' hyperthyroidism. Each CDR3 is given with its conserved first and last residue. Fields, in order: clone size, J gene, D gene, V gene, CDR3 DNA, CDR3 protein. A D gene is named only where the DNA matches it firmly. Expanded clones are given a class, and other clones once, few, many or no size at all.

>.|TRBJ2-5|.|TRBV3-1
TGTGCCAGCAGCCGGGGCGGGAAGACCCAGTACTTC
CASSRGGKTQYF
>.|TRBJ1-4|.|TRBV6-1
TGTGCCAGCAGTGGCCGGGACCGAACAGCAACTAATGAAAAACTGTTTTTT
CASSGRDRTATNEKLFF
>few|TRBJ2-7|.|TRBV30
TGTGCCTGGAGTTTCCCCCCCCCGCTAGCAAAACTCTACGAGCAGTACTTC
CAWSFPPPLAKLYEQYF
>.|TRBJ2-2|TRBD1|TRBV30
TGTGCCTGGAGTGGGGATAACAGGGGCGCGAACACCGGGGAGCTGTTTTTT
CAWSGDNRGANTGELFF
>few|TRBJ2-3|.|TRBV5-1
TGCGCCAGCAGCCAAGACGGAGATACGCAGTATTTT
CASSQDGDTQYF
>few|TRBJ2-6|TRBD1|TRBV7-2
TGTGCCAGCAGCATAAACCCTACAGGGGTCGGGGCCAACGTCCTGACTTTC
CASSINPTGVGANVLTF
>.|TRBJ2-5|.|TRBV11-1
TGTGCCAGCAGCTTAGCGCAAGGAAGGCAGACCCAGTACTTC
CASSLAQGRQTQYF
>many|TRBJ1-4|TRBD1|TRBV28
TGTGCCAGCATCCAACTAGACAGGGTGGATGAAAAACTGTTTTTT
CASIQLDRVDEKLFF
>few|TRBJ2-7|TRBD1|TRBV20-1
TGCAGTGCTACCTCCCGGGACAGGGAAACCTCTTTTACCTACGAGCAGTACTTC
CSATSRDRETSFTYEQYF
>many|TRBJ1-1|.|TRBV30
TGTGCCTGGAGTGTCGGGGGGGTGAACACTGAAGCTTTCTTT
CAWSVGGVNTEAFF
>.|TRBJ1-6|.|TRBV20-1
TGCAGTGCTAGAGGGCAGGGGCAGTCTAATTCACCCCTCCACTTT
CSARGQGQSNSPLHF
>.|TRBJ2-5|.|TRBV10-3
TGTGCCATCAGGAGAGAGGGGGGGGACCAAGAGACCCAGTACTTC
CAIRREGGDQETQYF
>many|TRBJ2-2|.|TRBV6-1
TGTGCCAGCAGCCCCAAGGACTACACCGGGGAGCTGTTTTTT
CASSPKDYTGELFF
>few|TRBJ2-2|.|TRBV30
TGTGCCTGGAGCGAAGGGGTAGCTGGGGAGCTGTTTTTT
CAWSEGVAGELFF
>few|TRBJ1-1|.|TRBV29-1
TGCAGCGCTCGAAACAGGGAAGCTTTCTTT
CSARNREAFF
>many|TRBJ2-3|.|TRBV28
TGTGCCAGCAGTTTCACCGGGATGGGATCCGATACGCAGTATTTT
CASSFTGMGSDTQYF
>many|TRBJ2-1|TRBD2|TRBV12-3/TRBV12-4
TGTGCCAGCAGCGGACTAGCGGGAAGGGATGAGCAGTTCTTC
CASSGLAGRDEQFF
>many|TRBJ2-7|TRBD1|TRBV27
TGTGCCAGCAGTACTTTACGGACAGGGGGCTTGTACGAGCAGTACTTC
CASSTLRTGGLYEQYF
>many|TRBJ2-5|TRBD2|TRBV28
TGTGCCAGCGGGACTAGCGGGTTCCAAGAGACCCAGTACTTC
CASGTSGFQETQYF
>many|TRBJ1-2|.|TRBV28
TGTGCCAGCAGTTTCACCCCTTACAGTTCTGGCTACACCTTC
CASSFTPYSSGYTF
>.|TRBJ1-3|.|TRBV2
TGTGCCAGCAGTGAAGCGAAGCTGATATCCTCTGGAAACACCATATATTTT
CASSEAKLISSGNTIYF
>many|TRBJ2-7|TRBD1|TRBV24-1
TGTGCCACCAGTGACCCGGACAGGGCCTACGAGCAGTACTTC
CATSDPDRAYEQYF
>.|TRBJ2-7|.|TRBV28
TGTGCCAGCGTGGCGGGTCGGTACGAGCAGTACTTC
CASVAGRYEQYF
>many|TRBJ2-7|TRBD1|TRBV5-1
TGCGCCAGCAGCGTCGGACAGGGGGCCTCCTCCTACGAGCAGTACTTC
CASSVGQGASSYEQYF
>.|TRBJ2-1|.|TRBV18
TGTGCCAGCTCACCAGACTACGACAATGAGCAGTTCTTC
CASSPDYDNEQFF
>.|TRBJ2-3|.|TRBV6-1
TGTGCCAGCGACAACACAGATACGCAGTATTTT
CASDNTDTQYF
>many|TRBJ1-2|TRBD1|TRBV20-1
TGCAGTGCTAGCGGGACAGGTTGGGGCTACACCTTC
CSASGTGWGYTF
>many|TRBJ2-1|.|TRBV2
TGTGCCAGCAGTGAACAGCCGGAGCCCTACAATGAGCAGTTCTTC
CASSEQPEPYNEQFF
>many|TRBJ1-2|.|TRBV6-2/TRBV6-3
TGTGCCAGCAGTTACGTCGGGGGGGGCTACACCTTC
CASSYVGGGYTF
>.|TRBJ2-3|.|TRBV9
TGTGCCAGCAGCCTTGCAGGGGCGCTCACAGATACGCAGTATTTT
CASSLAGALTDTQYF
>many|TRBJ2-1|TRBD2|TRBV7-2
TGTGCCAGCGCCCGGGCGGGGAGGGCAAATGAGCAGTTCTTC
CASARAGRANEQFF
>many|TRBJ1-5|.|TRBV28
TGTGCCAGCAGTTCGGGGTTTAACGGCAATCAGCCCCAGCATTTT
CASSSGFNGNQPQHF